This T cell receptor beta chain stems from a study of T-cell memory formation after mild COVID-19. Germline V gives CDR1 DFQATT, CDR2 SNEGSKA (reference sequence). Trimming cost V 6 bases and J 3 bases, with 17 bases left between them. The CDR3 sequence is 14 residues long. On this clonotype: The antigen remains unidentified.

Study conclusions and caveats: Detection of some responders pre-infection suggested pre-existing cross-reactive memory T cells participated.

TCRdb redid the calling of the 5' RACE reads with MiXCR, one entry per CDR3 protein. The sample yields 250,000 to 350,000 distinct CDR3 sequences, approximately 19% seen once. The sequence was obtained from a man aged 18 to 30 who had mild COVID-19 (a few samples of this study predate the infection). Cell type and time point are not known. V and J are TRBV20-1 and TRBJ1-1, with a weak D call TRBD1 (5 bases). The sample comprised PBMCs or a T cell subset sorted from them (not recorded which). CDR3 nucleotides: TGCAGTGCACGGCCCTCGGGGGGGGACACTGAAGCTTTCTTT. Its translation: CSARPSGGDTEAFF.